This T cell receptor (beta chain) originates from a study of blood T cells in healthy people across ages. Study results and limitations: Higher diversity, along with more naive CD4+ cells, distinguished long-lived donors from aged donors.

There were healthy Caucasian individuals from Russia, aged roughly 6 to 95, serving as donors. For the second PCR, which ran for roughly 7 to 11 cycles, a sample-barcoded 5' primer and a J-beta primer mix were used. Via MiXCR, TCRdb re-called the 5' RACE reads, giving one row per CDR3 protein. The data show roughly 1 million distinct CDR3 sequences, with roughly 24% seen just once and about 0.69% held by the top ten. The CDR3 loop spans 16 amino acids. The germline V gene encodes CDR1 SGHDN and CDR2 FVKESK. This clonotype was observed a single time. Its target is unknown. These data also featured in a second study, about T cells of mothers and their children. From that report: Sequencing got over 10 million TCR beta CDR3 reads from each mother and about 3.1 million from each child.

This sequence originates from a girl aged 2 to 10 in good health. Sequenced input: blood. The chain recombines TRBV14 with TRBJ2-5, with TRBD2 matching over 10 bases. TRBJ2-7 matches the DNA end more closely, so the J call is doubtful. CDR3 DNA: TGTGCCAGCAGCCAAAGAAGCACTAGCGGGAAATACGAGCAGTACTTC. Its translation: CASSQRSTSGKYEQYF.